This T cell receptor beta chain was documented in a study of radiation and T cells in renal cell carcinoma. The table came from immunoSEQ multiplex PCR; TCRdb's copy has only in-frame clones and leaves some out. The table records 120,000 to 150,000 clones, around 88% of them present only once. CDR3 length equals 14 residues. Germline CDR1 reads MNHNS; CDR2 reads SASEGT. V was trimmed by 2 bases and J by 2 bases, leaving 9 bases between them. This clone was detected only a few times. Time point reported: blood 4 weeks post-SBRT, at nephrectomy. Treatment: 15 Gy SBRT to primary tumor, nephrectomy 4 weeks later.

The specimen was blood, collected from a patient whose treatment included radiotherapy and nephrectomy. This clonotype was obtained from a woman between 50 and 59 years old with renal cell carcinoma. This chain connects TRBV6-1 to TRBJ1-2, with D unresolved. CDR3 coding DNA: TGTGCCAGCAGTGAATACCTTCGGAACTATGGCTACACCTTC. It is translated as CASSEYLRNYGYTF.